The 7 T cell receptor beta chains listed next were all sequenced from one sample in a study of T cell changes during pregnancy in multiple sclerosis. Sequenced by immunoSEQ multiplex PCR; TCRdb stores in-frame clones only, minus some. The sample contains around 30,000 clones, approximately 94% of which appear only once. This sample comprised CD4+ T cells from peripheral blood mononuclear cells, obtained after pregnancy. The receptors derive from a female donor with multiple sclerosis, enrolled in a pregnancy study.

The V gene is TRBV4-1, the J gene TRBJ2-3; no clear D gene. With 0 bases removed from V and 7 bases from J, the gap between germline ends came to 8 bases. CDR1 is MGHRA, CDR2 YSYEKL, per germline. The CDR3 covers 13 residues. The CDR3 nucleotides read TGCGCCAGCAGCCAAGATACGCAGTATACGCAGTATTTT. Translating gives CASSQDTQYTQYF.

The chain uses TRBV19 and TRBJ1-6, with a possible D match to TRBD1 (5 bases). Deletions cut 4 bases from V and 10 bases from J, with 11 bases between. This CDR3 has 13 residues. CDR1 is LNHDA and CDR2 is SQIVND in the germline V gene (reference sequence). The CDR3 DNA sequence: TGTGCCAGTAGTAGCAGGGAAGGGTCACCCCTCCACTTT. This codes for CASSSREGSPLHF.

This clone was seen just once. The chain combines TRBV11-1 with TRBJ1-1; maybe TRBD1 (6 bases). V lost 6 bases to trimming and J lost 1 base, with 12 bases between them. Germline values: CDR1 SGHAT, CDR2 FQDESV (reference sequence). The CDR3 is 14 amino acids. The CDR3 sequence: CASSSTGWNTEAFF. CDR3 nucleotides: TGTGCCAGCAGTAGCACAGGGTGGAACACTGAAGCTTTCTTT.

V is TRBV20-1 and J is TRBJ1-1; no reliable D call. The CDR3 is 10 residues long. Trimming shortened V by 7 bases and J by 13 bases, and 16 bases separated the two germline ends. Per germline, CDR1 DFQATT and CDR2 SNEGSKA (reference sequence). The CDR3, as DNA: TGCAGTGTTATGTCCATATCAGGTTTCTTT. This sequence encodes CSVMSISGFF.

The chain joins TRBV5-6 to TRBJ1-1, with D maybe TRBD1 (6 bases). This CDR3 spans 15 amino acids. Trimming removed 0 bases from V and 1 base from J, with 10 bases in between. CDR1 and CDR2 from the germline V gene are SGHDT and YYEEEE. The CDR3 bases are TGTGCCAGCAGCTTGGTAGACAGGTCGAACACTGAAGCTTTCTTT. It encodes CASSLVDRSNTEAFF.

The rearrangement uses TRBV6-5 and TRBJ2-5; maybe TRBD1 (5 bases). Germline loops: CDR1 MNHEY, CDR2 SVGAGI. V lost 0 bases, J lost 5 bases, and 10 bases lay in between. This CDR3 has 14 amino acids. The CDR3 coding sequence is TGTGCCAGCAGTTACTCAGGGGCAGGGGAGACCCAGTACTTC. As protein: CASSYSGAGETQYF.

V and J are TRBV27 and TRBJ1-4; no reliable D call. V was cut by 7 bases and J by 8 bases, with 20 bases left in between. This CDR3 contains 15 residues. The germline V gene has CDR1 MNHEY and CDR2 SMNVEV (reference sequence). DNA for the CDR3: TGTGCCAGCACCTCCTTACGGGCGGGTGAGGAAAAACTGTTTTTT. Protein sequence: CASTSLRAGEEKLFF.